This TCR beta chain was sequenced for a study of regulatory and conventional T cells in RAG deficiency. This clone showed up just once. Its antigen remains unidentified. Whole-study findings and limits: Omenn patients showed >80% Treg-Tconv overlap and shorter CDR3 lengths. Other subsets showed about 10-fold reductions, but Treg unique TCR beta sequences fell 95 to 100-fold in these patients. In Omenn syndrome, sorted "Tregs" may be peripherally activated cells.

V lost 5 bases, J lost 6 bases, and 19 bases lay in between. From germline, CDR1 is MDHEN and CDR2 SYDVKM. This CDR3 is 15 amino acids long. TCRdb keeps only in-frame clones here, not all; method: immunoSEQ multiplex PCR. The sample lists tens of thousands of clones; about 92% were seen once. Genomic DNA came from blood conventional CD4+ T cells gated CD25-low CD127-high. The same specimen was also included in a second study, on regulatory T cells. That source adds: Amplification used 52 TRBV primers and 13 TRBJ primers. Regulatory T cells showed the strongest V-J pair restriction and V/J gene skewing among patient repertoires.

Source material: CD4+ T cells sorted from blood. The chain couples TRBV28 to TRBJ1-1, with D tentatively TRBD1 (6 bases). This receptor was taken from a human donor in good health. CDR3 nucleotide sequence: TGTGCCAGCAGTAGCTACGGGGGGCGCGTCGCTGAAGCTTTCTTT. Amino acid sequence: CASSSYGGRVAEAFF.